The T cell receptor beta chain under discussion was sequenced for a study of identical twins (dated by TCRdb to between 2015 and 2016). With regard to the full study: The study deep-sequenced TCR alpha and beta repertoires from monozygotic twins, unrelated adults of various ages and cord blood to test whether fetal clonotypes persist. To rule out contamination, the twin experiments were replicated at different times with different library preparation protocols.

The method was 5' RACE. Sequencing instrument: Illumina HiSeq 2000. Template switching added a universal primer binding site, and the final cDNA carried a unique molecular identifier that allowed TCR cDNA molecules to be counted accurately. First-strand cDNA for TCR alpha and beta chains was synthesized from specific primers in the conserved constant-segment region. To control for contamination, each cDNA library was double barcoded with a SMART-Mk sample barcode plus Illumina barcodes. TruSeq adapter sequences and Illumina sample barcodes were added in two successive PCR steps. The Illumina HiSeq platform was used with custom primers to sequence TCR alpha and beta cDNA libraries. The study's own analysis went as follows. MiGEC processed the raw reads to extract unique molecular identifiers, while MiXCR was used to determine the CDR3 positions. Recombination models were inferred per individual with the repgenHMM and IGoR tools using an EM algorithm. The analysis of shared clonotypes was done with the tcR package in R, with sharing normalized by the product of cloneset sizes. To study raw recombination without the effects of thymic and clonal selection, out-of-frame nonproductive sequences were analyzed. Starting from the raw public reads, TCRdb applied fastp trimming at Q25, assembled clones with MiXCR and retained in-frame beta chains. Entries are consolidated by CDR3 protein sequence, retaining the most common genes and DNA. Here the V and J calls rest on TCRdb's processing, not on the authors' analysis. Present in this sample are about 280,000 distinct CDR3 sequences, 8% to 9% of which were seen just once. Roughly 2% of the sample is taken by the ten largest.

This clonotype was picked up a small number of times. The specificity of this receptor is unknown. Nothing much larger sits one base from this clone, and base qualities are not available. Every donor was a healthy Caucasian. The twin cohort consisted of three pairs of female monozygotic twins, all aged roughly 18 to 29 years. Miltenyi CD45RO+ enrichment and human naive T-cell isolation kits were used to isolate memory (CD45RO+) and naive T cells from PBMC. Findings and caveats that apply to the study as a whole: Invariant T cells such as MAIT and iNKT could partly confound zero-insertion analyses, although diverse VJ usage argued against such confounding for most clonotypes. In monozygotic twins, out-of-frame TCR alpha sharing was systematically underestimated by recombination models, although the models agreed with sharing between unrelated individuals. Fewer insertions were carried by abundant cord blood beta clonotypes, a similar but weaker trend appeared in young adult naive repertoires, and no such trend appeared in memory repertoires. The excess sharing between twins in beta out-of-frame sequences was weaker because fewer shared sequences reduced the signal-to-noise ratio. Compared with coincidental sharing between unrelated individuals, out-of-frame TCR alpha sequences shared between twins had an excess of sequences with low generation probability. Because the same donors could not be followed over many years, the conclusions depended on cross-sectional statistical analysis.

Taken from the germline V gene (reference sequence), the CDR1 and CDR2 loops are DFQATT and SNEGSKA. The CDR3 holds 16 amino acids from the cysteine to the phenylalanine. The DNA shown is the 48-base CDR3, in frame from base 1. The germline ends are 13 bases apart after V is trimmed by 1 base and J by 0 bases. The same sample was also used in a study of yellow fever vaccine responses in identical twins. According to the second study: According to the authors, the vaccine-induced T cell response in identical twins seemed to be partly convergent and partly specific to each individual. The study precisely tracked vaccine-responding T cell clones in identical twins.

The material sequenced was memory (CD45RO+) T cells sorted from blood. According to the study, the label for this sample's cell subset or site signals: CD45RO+ enriched T cells. The sequence came from a woman aged 18-30 years in good health. The chain was built from TRBV20-1 and TRBJ2-1; too little of a D gene remains to name it. The CDR3 reads as follows: CSARGGGVHSYNEQFF. The sequence in DNA is TGCAGTGCTAGAGGAGGTGGGGTCCACTCCTACAATGAGCAGTTCTTC.